Detailed here is one TCR beta chain. Its target is unknown. This entry comes from a study of cytomegalovirus exposure and HLA in healthy donors. General study results and limits: An observed cluster of highly shared sequence variants was recorded as a likely sequencing artifact.

The PCR was carried out with 60 Vbeta primers and 13 Jbeta primers. Profiling relied on immunoSEQ multiplex PCR, and the TCRdb table lists in-frame clones only, not all of them. This sample yields over 100,000 clones, of which about 60% are seen a single time; roughly 2.4% belongs to the top ten. The length of the CDR3 is 17 residues. V was clipped by 3 bases and J by 4 bases; unmatched bases: 13. In germline, CDR1 is MDHEN, CDR2 SYDVKM. The source is a woman aged 25 to 39 in good health and CMV-seronegative. The specimen sequenced was PBMCs. The chain uses TRBV28 and TRBJ2-3, with 7 bases that match TRBD2. CDR3 nucleotide sequence: TGTGCCAGCAGTTTGGCCCTGTGGGAGGGCCATGCAGATACGCAGTATTTT. As protein: CASSLALWEGHADTQYF.